This T cell receptor (beta chain) is drawn from a study of neurological immune-mediated disorders. Study at large: Multiple sclerosis patients (n ≈ 35) included some 31 with relapsing-remitting and 3 with secondary progressive disease.

Unsorted libraries came from 2 million PBMCs stored at -80 °C. Findings and caveats of the study: Among expanded clones, no CDR3 amino acid sequences were shared across subjects, a pattern suggesting private repertoires in all groups.

Germline lookup yields CDR1 SGHRS and CDR2 YFSETQ. The V gene lost 5 bases and the J gene lost 5 bases, with 10 bases spanning the gap. The CDR3 runs 13 residues. This clonotype was observed at least ten times. What it binds is not known. Using its own MiXCR run on the 5' RACE reads, TCRdb lists one record per CDR3 protein. The sample consists of more than 40,000 distinct CDR3 sequences, approximately 3% of them appearing once. The clonotype was recovered from a woman aged 45 to 65 with multiple sclerosis. The sample consisted of PBMCs. The V and J genes are TRBV5-1 and TRBJ2-2; a weak D match, TRBD1 (6 bases). CDR3 coding DNA: TGCGCCAGCAGTCCAGGGGTGACCGGGGAGCTGTTTTTT. Its protein product is CASSPGVTGELFF. Looking up the rest from reference TRBV5-1 and TRBJ2-2 gives the full variable domain: KAGVTQTPRYLIKTRGQQVTLSCSPISGHRSVSWYQQTPGQGLQFLFEYFSETQRNKGNFPGRFSGRQFSNSRSEMNVSTLELGDSALYLCASSPGVTGELFFGEGSRLTVL.